This passage covers 19 T cell receptor beta chains from one sample sequenced in a study of blood T cell repertoires in COVID-19. TCRdb's copy holds only in-frame clones and misses some; the assay was immunoSEQ multiplex PCR. The repertoire includes 200,000 to 250,000 clones, around 84% of them detected once, and just under 20% sits in the top ten. The sample taken for sequencing was peripheral blood. These receptors originate from a man aged 25-40 years with active or convalescent COVID-19.

The CDR3 spells CASTFSYGYTF. The CDR3 DNA sequence: TGTGCCAGCACCTTTTCCTATGGCTACACCTTC. The chain has TRBV2 and TRBJ1-2; no firm D call. The CDR3 totals 11 residues. Germline V CDR1 and CDR2: SNHLY, FYNNEI. V gave up 7 bases and J gave up 4 bases, with 7 bases separating them.

The V call is TRBV15, the J call TRBJ1-2; D might be TRBD1 (6 bases). Germline V CDR1 and CDR2: LNHNV, YYDKDF (reference sequence). The ends were cut back, 8 bases at V and 6 bases at J, with 16 bases in the middle. The CDR3 runs to 13 residues. Here the CDR3 reads CATSAPGVHGYTF. In DNA, the CDR3 is TGTGCCACCTCGGCCCCAGGGGTCCATGGCTACACCTTC.

This rearrangement joins TRBV4-1 to TRBJ1-1, with a weak D call TRBD1 (6 bases). CDR1 and CDR2 (germline): MGHRA, YSYEKL. The CDR3 extends over 15 amino acids. Trimming removed 0 bases from V and 6 bases from J, with 14 bases in between. CDR3 sequence: CASSQEGGGGPEAFF. CDR3 coding DNA: TGCGCCAGCAGCCAAGAAGGAGGGGGGGGACCTGAAGCTTTCTTT.

V gene TRBV19 combines with J gene TRBJ2-3; the match to TRBD2 covers 11 bases. This CDR3 spans 15 amino acids. After removal of 4 bases from V and 3 bases from J, the junction contained 3 bases not matched to a gene. Germline assignment: CDR1 LNHDA and CDR2 SQIVND (reference sequence). CDR3 sequence: CASSTPSGGTDTQYF. For the CDR3, the DNA is TGTGCCAGTAGTACCCCTAGCGGGGGGACAGATACGCAGTATTTT.

The chain is built from TRBV19 and TRBJ1-3; 7 bases line up with TRBD1. J was trimmed by 2 bases and V by 8 bases; bases with no gene match: 6. Germline-derived CDR1 and CDR2 are LNHDA and SQIVND (reference sequence). The CDR3 has 14 amino acids. The CDR3 spells CASWRTGAGNTIYF. The DNA for the CDR3 is TGTGCCAGTTGGAGGACAGGCGCTGGAAACACCATATATTTT.

The chain uses TRBV27 and TRBJ1-4; the match to TRBD1 covers 10 bases. The CDR3 length is 13 residues. After removal of 10 bases from V and 11 bases from J, the junction contained 10 bases not matched to a gene. Germline V gives CDR1 MNHEY, CDR2 SMNVEV (reference sequence). CDR3 residues: CATAPGQGIKLFF. For the CDR3, the DNA is TGTGCCACAGCGCCGGGACAGGGGATCAAACTGTTTTTT.

CDR3 nucleotide sequence: TGTGCCAGCAGTTACCTGGAGACCCAGTACTTC. It codes for CASSYLETQYF. This chain links TRBV6-2 or TRBV6-3 with TRBJ2-5, with D hard to call. This CDR3 region has 11 residues. The germline gives CDR1 MNHEY, CDR2 SVGEGT. V lost 2 bases to trimming and J lost 5 bases, with 3 bases between them.

The chain links TRBV28 to TRBJ1-1; weak D call: TRBD1 (6 bases). CDR3 length equals 16 residues. V dropped 3 bases and J dropped 1 base, with 15 bases sitting between them. Per the germline V gene, CDR1 is MDHEN and CDR2 is SYDVKM. The CDR3 sequence: CASSLFGGQWNTEAFF. The CDR3 region has the DNA TGTGCCAGCAGTTTGTTCGGGGGGCAATGGAACACTGAAGCTTTCTTT.

This clone came up once. The chain links TRBV28 to TRBJ1-2; 10 bases are shared with TRBD1. V was pared by 7 bases and J by 2 bases, with 10 bases of the junction left unmatched. The CDR3 loop spans 16 amino acids. CDR1 is MDHEN and CDR2 is SYDVKM in the germline V gene. CDR3 nucleotides: TGTGCCAGCACCGGGAGCGGGACAGGGGTGAACTATGGCTACACCTTC. This sequence encodes CASTGSGTGVNYGYTF.

This chain links TRBV29-1 with TRBJ1-1; unclear D gene. V lost 7 bases to trimming and J lost 11 bases, with 17 bases between them. The V gene's germline CDR1 is SQVTM and CDR2 ANQGSEA. The CDR3 runs to 11 residues. The CDR3 protein is CSAEHPGRAFF. The CDR3 DNA is TGCAGCGCCGAACACCCGGGGAGGGCTTTCTTT.

The chain couples TRBV5-5 to TRBJ2-7; the D gene is possibly TRBD1 (5 bases). Per the germline V gene, CDR1 is SGHKS and CDR2 is YYEKEE (reference sequence). This CDR3 is built from 13 residues. The ends were cut back, 6 bases at V and 2 bases at J, with 12 bases in the middle. CDR3 in amino acids: CASNSQGPYEQYF. CDR3 bases: TGTGCCAGCAATAGTCAGGGCCCCTACGAGCAGTACTTC. The entire variable domain, with the rest obtained from reference TRBV5-5 and TRBJ2-7, is as follows: DAGVTQSPTHLIKTRGQQVTLRCSPISGHKSVSWYQQVLGQGPQFIFQYYEKEERGRGNFPDRFSARQFPNYSSELNVNALLLGDSALYLCASNSQGPYEQYFGPGTRLTVT.

V is TRBV4-3 and J is TRBJ2-7; TRBD2 might be the D (5 bases). Trimming cost V 0 bases and J 4 bases, with 13 bases left between them. CDR3 length equals 15 residues. Germline CDR1 LGHNA, CDR2 YSLEER. The CDR3 loop reads CASSQEGSYEYEQYF. DNA of the CDR3: TGCGCCAGCAGCCAAGAGGGGAGCTATGAATACGAGCAGTACTTC.

The rearrangement uses TRBV30 and TRBJ1-2; D perhaps matches TRBD1 (6 bases). V was pared by 3 bases and J by 4 bases, with 12 bases between. Germline V CDR1 and CDR2: GTSNPN, SVGIG (reference sequence). The CDR3 sequence is 13 residues long. The CDR3 sequence is CAWRLQGSYGYTF. The CDR3 DNA follows: TGTGCCTGGAGACTCCAGGGGTCCTATGGCTACACCTTC.

The genes are TRBV6-6 and TRBJ1-2; possible D gene TRBD1, 5 bases. The V and J ends lost 2 bases and 2 bases respectively, with 12 bases between them. The CDR3 consists of 15 residues. The germline CDR1 and CDR2 sequences are MNHNY and SVGAGI (reference sequence). The CDR3 is CASSYTGTANYGYTF. DNA of the CDR3: TGTGCCAGCAGTTACACAGGTACAGCGAACTATGGCTACACCTTC.

This clone was counted only a few times. The V and J genes are TRBV5-8 and TRBJ2-1; D is possibly TRBD2 (5 bases). Germline V lookup: CDR1 SGHTS, CDR2 YDEGEE. Trimming shortened V by 0 bases and J by 6 bases, and 13 bases separated the two germline ends. The CDR3 totals 15 residues. DNA of the CDR3: TGTGCCAGCAGCTTGGCGGTTCGGGGATTCAATGAGCAGTTCTTC. It yields the protein CASSLAVRGFNEQFF.

V gene TRBV24-1 combines with J gene TRBJ2-2; 9 bases map to TRBD2. This CDR3 is 20 amino acids long. The junction had 11 bases not matched to a gene; V was cut back by 1 base and J by 0 bases. Germline V gene sequence: CDR1 KGHDR, CDR2 SFDVKD. The CDR3 reads CATSDFGLGSGGSNTGELFF. Here the CDR3 DNA reads TGTGCCACCAGTGATTTCGGCTTGGGGAGCGGGGGGTCGAACACCGGGGAGCTGTTTTTT.

The CDR3 region is CASSHPRDSPREQYF. The DNA for the CDR3 is TGTGCCAGCAGCCACCCCCGGGACAGCCCCCGGGAGCAGTACTTC. This sequence joins TRBV2 and TRBJ2-7; 7 bases fit TRBD1. CDR1 SNHLY and CDR2 FYNNEI come from the germline V gene. CDR3 length: 15 residues. Germline trimming cut 6 bases from V and 7 bases from J; bases unmatched to any gene: 15.

This chain connects TRBV7-3 to TRBJ2-5, with 9 nucleotides matching TRBD2. The germline V gene has CDR1 SGHTA and CDR2 FQGTGA. V shed 1 base, J shed 5 bases, and the junction held 11 bases outside the gene matches. This CDR3 contains 17 residues. The CDR3 DNA follows: TGTGCCAGCAGCTTAAACCCCCTCGTAGCGGGAGAGGAGACCCAGTACTTC. It specifies CASSLNPLVAGEETQYF.

The chain uses TRBV9 and TRBJ2-1; possibly TRBD1 for D (6 bases). V lost 4 bases to trimming and J lost 8 bases, with 19 bases between them. The germline CDR1 and CDR2 sequences are SGDLS and YYNGEE. The CDR3 runs 15 residues. DNA for the CDR3: TGTGCCAGCAGCTCTCAACTGATGACAGGACATGAGCAGTTCTTC. Its protein is CASSSQLMTGHEQFF.